This T cell receptor beta chain came from a study of Ad26.COV2.S vaccination and SARS-CoV-2 variants (dated by TCRdb to the early 2020s). About the investigation overall: Donors in the vaccine arm were drawn from COV1001, a phase I-IIa trial of Ad26.COV2.S in healthy adults that was multicentre, randomized, double-blind and placebo-controlled. Ad26.COV2.S was administered intramuscularly at 5 x 10^10 or 1 x 10^11 viral particles, either as a single shot or as two shots given 56 days apart. TCRbeta repertoire sequencing served as the tool for gauging how specific and how broad the SARS-CoV-2-reactive T cell receptors were following Ad26.COV2.S vaccination. A total of 32 samples were included in the TCR-sequenced set, comprising about 20 Ad26.COV2.S vaccine recipients, 5 placebo recipients and 8 SARS-CoV-2 convalescent individuals. Trial participants were randomized into five groups of five, in which low-dose or high-dose Ad26.COV2.S was given once or twice, or placebo was given on both occasions. Throughout the experiments and outcome assessment, investigators stayed blinded to trial group allocation. Study-wide findings and limitations: Substantial breadth of spike-specific CD8+ and CD4+ T cell responses was reported after vaccination. Vaccine and placebo recipients had comparable non-spike TCR breadth, which fits with the vaccine containing only spike. The authors noted that total T cell responses may have been underestimated by the TCR breadth and depth analyses. The study lacked the statistical power to compare responses across vaccine doses or regimens. Higher spike-specific TCR breadth was observed in Ad26.COV2.S recipients than in placebo recipients (P = 0.0014).

The treatment or condition label, as the study defines it: 15 to 20 received Ad26.COV2.S at low or high dose, single or two shots; about 5 received placebo; per-sample allocation not given. For vaccine and placebo recipients, the sequenced repertoires came from samples collected on day 63 after the first injection. In Cohort 1b, around 23 adults aged 18-55 years were enrolled at a single site in Boston, USA, between 29 July and 7 August 2020. Ad26.COV2.S was a replication-incompetent adenovirus type 26 vector that expressed a prefusion-stabilized SARS-CoV-2 spike protein derived from the original Wuhan strain. The immunoSEQ Assay was used to sequence TCRbeta CDR3 regions. After extraction, genomic DNA underwent amplification by bias-controlled multiplex PCR, followed by high-throughput sequencing. The published analysis was carried out like this. To quantify the absolute abundance of every unique TCRbeta CDR3 region, sequences were collapsed and filtered. T cell fraction was estimated by normalization of TCRbeta template counts to usable DNA, with usable DNA being measured through amplification of reference genes present in all nucleated cells. Repertoire TCRs were annotated as SARS-CoV-2-specific by exact matching of V gene, CDR3 amino acid sequence and J gene to a known reactive TCR set. The reference SARS-CoV-2 TCR set was obtained from MIRA and was filtered for enrichment in COVID-19-positive ImmuneCODE repertoires, whereby public or cross-reactive TCRs were removed. Drawing on the MIRA antigens, annotated TCRs were analysed further at the level of specific ORF or position within ORF. Breadth was defined as the number of annotated unique rearrangements divided by the total number of unique productive rearrangements, and depth was defined as the summed frequency of the annotated unique rearrangements. Two-sided Wilcoxon rank-sum tests were applied when comparing TCR breadth between groups. TCRdb mirrors the immuneACCESS table, restricted to in-frame sequences. Some clones are absent from its copies; in checked studies, under half trace to an unresolved V gene, and the reason for the others is unknown. The D gene and trimming were derived from the DNA, and the V and J assignments and clone size from that table. The sample has around 240,000 clones on record, roughly 88% of them singletons. Around 11% of the sample belongs to the ten largest clones.

Points on this clone: The antigen this receptor binds is unknown. Base-call qualities are not available, and no considerably larger clone is one nucleotide away.

Reading the germline V gene gives CDR1 SGHDN and CDR2 FVKESK. The CDR3 covers 14 residues, taking in both the cysteine and the phenylalanine. Left in the record is the CDR3 DNA by itself, 42 bases read in frame from the first base. The germline ends are 10 bases apart after V is trimmed by 4 bases and J by 1 base. The sequence is built from TRBV14 and TRBJ1-1, and possibly TRBD1, on 6 matching bases. The sequences come from peripheral blood, collected in a trial of Ad26.COV2.S vaccine versus placebo. The sequence was collected from a person aged 18 to 59 who received the Ad26.COV2.S COVID-19 vaccine or a placebo. The DNA sequence reads TGTGCCAGCAGCCCTTGGACAGAGAACACTGAAGCTTTCTTT. This translates into CASSPWTENTEAFF. Reference TRBV14 and TRBJ1-1 genes cover what lies past the CDR3, so the full variable domain is EAGVTQFPSHSVIEKGQTVTLRCDPISGHDNLYWYRRVMGKEIKFLLHFVKESKQDESGMPNNRFLAERTGGTYSTLKVQPAELEDSGVYFCASSPWTENTEAFFGQGTRLTVV.